The 2 T cell receptor beta chains given below trace back to one sample, sequenced in a study of monozygotic twins with inflammatory bowel disease. TCRdb re-called the 5' RACE reads and shows each CDR3 protein once, DNA omitted. The repertoire shows about 85,000 distinct CDR3 sequences; the top ten hold approximately 7.4%. The specimen sequenced was blood. Every receptor here comes from a human donor with ulcerative colitis or Crohn's disease, or a healthy co-twin of an affected twin (not recorded which).

The rearrangement links TRBV20-1 to TRBJ2-1; checking the TCRdb D call of TRBD1 is not possible without DNA. The CDR3 totals 15 residues. CDR1 DFQATT and CDR2 SNEGSKA come from the germline V gene (reference sequence). The CDR3 sequence: CSARAFDGGSNEQFF.

The genes are TRBV7-9 and TRBJ1-2. Germline V gene lookup returns CDR1 SEHNR and CDR2 FQNEAQ (reference sequence). The CDR3 is 14 amino acids. The CDR3 is CASSLAWDFYGYTF.